The T cell receptor (beta chain) under discussion was sequenced for a study of blood T cells in healthy people across ages. Germline V CDR1 and CDR2: LGHDT, YNNKEL (reference sequence). The V end was cut by 4 bases, the J end by 4 bases, with 15 bases between. This CDR3 contains 15 residues. A J-beta primer mix and a sample-barcoded 5' primer were used in a second PCR of about 7 to 11 cycles. MiXCR was run by TCRdb on the 5' RACE reads, yielding one entry per CDR3 protein. The table records roughly 800,000 distinct CDR3 sequences, 55% to 75% of them present only once. The genes are TRBV3-1 and TRBJ2-3; D not resolved. The sample consisted of blood. The TCR was taken from a man aged 30-40 years in good health. CDR3 coding DNA: TGTGCCAGCAGCCCTTCCGACGGAAGATCAGATACGCAGTATTTT. Translating it yields CASSPSDGRSDTQYF.